Listed below are T cell receptor beta chains from one sample, sequenced in a study of CD8+ T cells in alopecia areata. The method was immunoSEQ multiplex PCR; TCRdb's version includes in-frame clones alone and lacks a portion of them. Of 45,000 to 70,000 clones listed, approximately 96% are singletons. Specimen: CD8+ T cells sorted from blood, collected at week 0. The receptors were sampled from a human donor with alopecia areata. CDR3s leave out the opening cysteine and the closing phenylalanine or tryptophan. The size field is filled for only some rows; it gives once, few, many or a size class.

V	size	J	CDR3
TRBV5-1	-	TRBJ2-1	ASSGGPSYNEQF
TRBV6-5	-	TRBJ2-2	ASRAGPDTGELF
TRBV19	-	TRBJ1-3	ASSIDRATGASGNTIY
TRBV4-1	-	TRBJ2-7	ASSQASQAYEQY
TRBV29-1	-	TRBJ2-1	SVAGNEQF
TRBV7-6	-	TRBJ1-5	ASSLLGEQPQH
TRBV6-6	-	TRBJ2-1	ASSPLAGGGNEQF
TRBV6-6	-	TRBJ2-3	ASRPTPDWTDTQY
TRBV4-1	-	TRBJ2-2	ASSQEAVTGELF
TRBV12-5	-	TRBJ1-1	ASGRGLAGAF
TRBV7-6	-	TRBJ1-1	ASSLVAGQDINTEAF
TRBV15	once	TRBJ2-7	ATSRGTTYEQY
TRBV9	-	TRBJ2-7	ASSVGSGDYEQY
TRBV4-1	-	TRBJ2-2	ASSQGPNTGELF
TRBV13	-	TRBJ2-7	ASSLGGQGVYEQY
TRBV7-2	-	TRBJ1-5	ASSLVGRGGNQPQH
TRBV11-2	-	TRBJ2-5	ASSLGAGGRWETQY
TRBV4-2	-	TRBJ2-5	ASSQGWTSGEETQY
TRBV6-6	-	TRBJ2-3	ASSSGDRGRLDTQY
TRBV6-5	-	TRBJ2-1	ASSYLEGPSSEQF
TRBV7-9	-	TRBJ1-4	ASSGPTNEKLF
TRBV4-3	-	TRBJ2-7	ASSQDRGLGEQY
TRBV25-1	-	TRBJ2-2	ASSEGGGGPGELF
TRBV5-1	-	TRBJ2-7	ASSFRGGYEQY
TRBV6-5	-	TRBJ2-5	ASSTYGGAGETQY
TRBV19	-	TRBJ1-1	ASSTGTGITEAF
TRBV7-9	once	TRBJ2-1	ASSPGHNEQF
TRBV4-1	-	TRBJ2-3	ASSHRDRGTDTQY
TRBV11-3	-	TRBJ2-3	ASSAYSDTQY
TRBV5-1	-	TRBJ2-1	ASSLAGQGTNEQF
TRBV6-6	-	TRBJ2-7	ASSYWVSQNEQY
TRBV14	-	TRBJ1-1	ASSQDDMNTEAF
TRBV7-9	-	TRBJ2-7	ASSLSAGLVYEQY
TRBV7-2	-	TRBJ2-1	ASSLGARLAGIYNEQF
TRBV7-9	-	TRBJ2-1	ASSSGFWDEQF
TRBV7-6	-	TRBJ2-7	ASSWVDSSYEQY
TRBV21-1	-	TRBJ2-3	ASSKRSSSGSSTDTQY
TRBV14	-	TRBJ2-2	ASSQTGTGVTGELF
TRBV23-1	-	TRBJ2-1	ASSHKFQISGYEQF
TRBV7-9	-	TRBJ1-2	ASSPPTTGANYGYT
TRBV6-5	-	TRBJ1-2	ASSYGQGFGYT
TRBV11-1	-	TRBJ1-1	ASSPRQGLNTEAF
TRBV30	-	TRBJ2-1	AWRTPGYNEQF
TRBV10-2	-	TRBJ2-1	ASRTSGGVDEQF
TRBV7-2	-	TRBJ2-3	ASSPLRTVTDTQY